This TCR beta chain was profiled in a study of T cells in Graves' hyperthyroidism and ophthalmopathy. This clonotype was found many times. The J segment lost 0 bases and the V segment lost 7 bases, leaving 8 bases of the junction unmatched. Looked up from germline, CDR1 is MNHNS and CDR2 is SASEGT. The CDR3 is 17 residues long. Amplified TCR beta CDR3 regions came from RNA transcripts. Initially, a first-round RT-PCR of the TCR CDR3 employed the HTBI primer set. MiXCR, run by TCRdb on the multiplex PCR reads, gives a single entry per CDR3 protein. The table shows 300,000 to 400,000 distinct CDR3 sequences, with about 15% occurring only once.

The genes are TRBV6-1 and TRBJ2-5; TRBD2 agrees at 13 bases. The sequenced material came from blood. The TCR sequence derives from a woman in her twenties or thirties with Graves' ophthalmopathy. The DNA of the CDR3 is TGTGCCAGCACCCGACTAGCGGGGGGAACTTACCAAGAGACCCAGTACTTC. Protein product: CASTRLAGGTYQETQYF.